The sample holds many counts of the clone carrying this T cell receptor beta chain. V was trimmed by 2 bases and J by 2 bases, leaving 10 bases between them. The CDR3 is 16 amino acids. From germline, CDR1 is MDHEN and CDR2 SYDVKM. The data belong to a study of spatial heterogeneity in lung cancer. TCRdb processed the 5' RACE reads anew with MiXCR; each CDR3 protein has one entry. Altogether 22,000 or so distinct CDR3 sequences are present, around 4.5% being singletons, with the ten largest covering 30% to 35%. Time point noted: sample taken at primary tumor resection. TCRs were sequenced from unsorted whole RNA of tumor, nontumor lung or PBMC.

The V and J genes are TRBV28 and TRBJ2-6, with D maybe TRBD1 (5 bases). This specimen consisted of PBMCs, obtained at surgery. The clonotype was recovered from a male donor with early-stage non-small cell lung cancer. The CDR3 nucleotides are TGTGCCAGCAGTTTACAGGGCGCTCCTGGGGCCAACGTCCTGACTTTC. This translates into CASSLQGAPGANVLTF.